These T cell receptor beta chains were read from a single sample in a study of cytomegalovirus exposure and HLA in healthy donors. Generated by immunoSEQ multiplex PCR, the TCRdb table keeps only in-frame clones and is missing some. This table holds some 140,000 clones, about 76% found once. Sequenced material: PBMCs. These receptors originate from a woman in her 40s in good health and CMV-seronegative. Each CDR3 is given without its conserved first and last residue.

TRBV4-1 | 12 | ASTKTGPNEKLF
TRBV4-3 | 13 | ASRPQRTSTDTQY
TRBV30 | 10 | AYLTGGDEQY
TRBV19 | 14 | ASSIDGQGRGSPLH
TRBV4-1 | 15 | ASSHHIVGAGRTEAF
TRBV30 | 13 | AWSVVAPGTDTQY
TRBV28 | 9 | ASRGKPGGT
TRBV27 | 12 | ASSSWDRVHEQY
TRBV28 | 13 | ASSWDRGLNTEAF
TRBV7-2 | 17 | ASSLERGGLGARQETQY
TRBV30 | 11 | AWNSGPDQPQH
TRBV10-3 | 13 | AISDRREKAYEQY
TRBV29-1 | 13 | SVSRGTGSRYGYT
TRBV2 | 12 | ASSVAGGSQPQH
TRBV9 | 12 | ASSVVGAADEQF
TRBV7-9 | 17 | ASKPRGTDSFDHSYEQY
TRBV5-1 | 13 | ASSLVSSGANVLT
TRBV7-3 | 13 | ASSLSGVSNTEAF
TRBV5-1 | 11 | ASSQDSNYGYT
TRBV7-9 | 9 | AGQVAYEQY
TRBV4-1 | 13 | ASSPLGGGGQPQH
TRBV30 | 10 | AWSGGQVEAF
TRBV5-1 | 13 | ASSLGALDRSEQY
TRBV30 | 10 | AWNRGYYGYT
TRBV2 | 11 | ASRIQGSTEAF
TRBV6-6 | 13 | ATLYPGGRVGELF
TRBV19 | 14 | ASRPGEGMLNQPQH
TRBV5-4 | 12 | ASSWDRGSTEAF
TRBV28 | 12 | ASSNSETTGELF